These 30 T cell receptor beta chains were all obtained from the same sample, sequenced in a study of shared clonotypes between healthy human individuals. The data were produced by immunoSEQ multiplex PCR, yet TCRdb's version contains in-frame clones alone and is incomplete. The table shows about 2.2 million clones, with about 92% occurring only once. CD45RO-negative CD8 cells positively selected for CCR7 made up the naive population, which excluded terminally differentiated effector memory CD45RA+ cells. Sequencing was carried out using naive CD8+ T cells from PBMCs. These receptor sequences come from a man aged 18-30 years in good health. Some clones in this sample may be carry-over from other donors' samples.

This clone came up once. The rearrangement uses TRBV4-1 and TRBJ1-2; 9 bases align to TRBD1. Germline V lookup: CDR1 MGHRA, CDR2 YSYEKL. This CDR3 comprises 14 residues. Losses at the gene ends were 4 bases for V and 6 bases for J; bases not matched to a gene: 6. The CDR3 region has the DNA TGCGCCAGCAGCCCCTTAAGGACAGGGGATGGCTACACCTTC. Encoded protein: CASSPLRTGDGYTF.

V usage is TRBV27 and J usage is TRBJ1-4, with 7 bases fitting TRBD1. The CDR3 is 15 amino acids. Trimming removed 4 bases from V and 5 bases from J; junction bases left unmatched: 7. The germline V gene has CDR1 MNHEY and CDR2 SMNVEV (reference sequence). CDR3 region: CASSSAGTENEKLFF. CDR3 in DNA: TGTGCCAGCAGTTCCGCCGGGACAGAAAATGAAAAACTGTTTTTT.

The chain has TRBV5-6 and TRBJ1-4; D is uncertain. The CDR3 has 14 amino acids. V gave up 0 bases and J gave up 4 bases, with 7 bases separating them. The germline V gene encodes CDR1 SGHDT and CDR2 YYEEEE. CDR3 in DNA: TGTGCCAGCAGCTTGGGAGCATTTAATGAAAAACTGTTTTTT. Amino acid sequence: CASSLGAFNEKLFF.

The rearrangement joins TRBV11-2 to TRBJ2-1, with 10 bases lining up with TRBD1. The trim removed 5 bases at V and 4 bases at J, leaving 5 bases unmatched. The CDR3 length is 15 residues. From germline, CDR1 is SGHAT and CDR2 FQNNGV. The CDR3 DNA is TGTGCCAGCAGCCCGACAGGGGGCGCTTACAATGAGCAGTTCTTC. This sequence encodes CASSPTGGAYNEQFF.

The J gene is TRBJ1-2, the V gene TRBV2; TRBD1 aligns across 8 bases. The CDR3 length is 13 residues. The V gene's germline CDR1 is SNHLY and CDR2 FYNNEI. V lost 6 bases and J lost 2; bases outside the gene matches: 2. This CDR3 reads CASRDRENYGYTF. The CDR3, as DNA: TGTGCCAGCAGGGACAGGGAAAACTATGGCTACACCTTC.

This clone has more than one count but fewer than ten. The genes are TRBV9 and TRBJ1-1, with D possibly TRBD1 on 5 matching bases. The V and J ends lost 0 bases and 0 bases respectively, with 15 bases between them. CDR3 length equals 17 residues. Per germline, CDR1 SGDLS and CDR2 YYNGEE. CDR3 nucleotide sequence: TGTGCCAGCAGCGTAGATGGTCTGGGGCGGATGAACACTGAAGCTTTCTTT. This encodes CASSVDGLGRMNTEAFF.

The V call is TRBV10-2, the J call TRBJ2-5; 8 nucleotides line up with TRBD2. CDR1 WSHSY and CDR2 SAAADI come from the germline V gene. The CDR3 loop spans 17 amino acids. V was clipped by 8 bases and J by 5 bases; unmatched bases: 19. The DNA of the CDR3 is TGCGCCAGCCTTCAAGGCCTAGCGGGTGGGTTCGGGGAGACCCAGTACTTC. Amino acid sequence: CASLQGLAGGFGETQYF.

The J gene is TRBJ2-1, the V gene TRBV27; TRBD1 agrees at 9 bases. This CDR3 spans 14 amino acids. Germline CDR1 reads MNHEY; CDR2 reads SMNVEV (reference sequence). Unmatched junction bases numbered 7, after V lost 9 bases and J lost 4 bases. CDR3 bases: TGTGCCAGTCGGGGGACAGGGATGTACAATGAGCAGTTCTTC. Residues: CASRGTGMYNEQFF.

This clone was found once. V usage is TRBV2 and J usage is TRBJ2-6; 8 bases agree with TRBD1. CDR3 length: 18 residues. Germline CDR1 and CDR2: SNHLY and FYNNEI. Germline trimming cut 6 bases from V and 0 bases from J; bases unmatched to any gene: 10. CDR3 region: CASSGTGATPSGANVLTF. CDR3 bases: TGTGCCAGCAGCGGGACAGGAGCGACCCCCTCTGGGGCCAACGTCCTGACTTTC.

CDR3 sequence: CASSLEAHTGSNQPQHF. In DNA, the CDR3 is TGTGCCAGCAGCCTGGAGGCGCACACAGGGTCCAATCAGCCCCAGCATTTT. This chain uses TRBV7-8 with TRBJ1-5, with a weak D call TRBD1 (6 bases). CDR1 is SGHVS and CDR2 is FQNEAQ in the germline V gene. Trimming left V 5 bases short and J 3 bases short, with 20 bases between. The CDR3 is 17 amino acids. Based on the CDR3 plus reference TRBV7-8 and TRBJ1-5, the full variable domain is GAGVSQSPRYKVAKRGQDVALRCDPISGHVSLFWYQQALGQGPEFLTYFQNEAQLDKSGLPSDRFFAERPEGSVSTLKIQRTQQEDSAVYLCASSLEAHTGSNQPQHFGDGTRLSIL.

The chain carries TRBV6-9 and TRBJ2-3; perhaps D is TRBD1 or TRBD2 (5 bases each). The V and J ends lost 0 bases and 11 bases respectively, with 6 bases between them. This CDR3 is 11 amino acids long. CDR1 is MNHGY and CDR2 is SVAAGI in the germline V gene. CDR3 in DNA: TGTGCCAGCAGTTATTCGAGGGGGCAGTATTTT. It specifies CASSYSRGQYF.

The chain has TRBV5-8 and TRBJ1-3, with D hard to call. V was cut by 3 bases and J by 2 bases, with 6 bases left in between. There are 13 residues in the CDR3. Germline V gene lookup returns CDR1 SGHTS and CDR2 YDEGEE. In nucleotides, the CDR3 is TGTGCCAGCAGCTCCGGGGCTGGAAACACCATATATTTT. Its protein product is CASSSGAGNTIYF.

This sequence joins TRBV2 and TRBJ2-7; a possible D gene is TRBD2 (5 bases). The CDR3 has 15 residues. Trimming pared 6 bases from V and 4 bases from J, leaving 19 bases between. Germline assignment: CDR1 SNHLY and CDR2 FYNNEI. The CDR3 region is CASRAYLGREYEQYF. CDR3 sequence (DNA): TGTGCCAGCAGGGCGTACTTGGGAAGGGAGTACGAGCAGTACTTC.

The CDR3 protein is CAWSEPLAGVIHLGETQYF. CDR3 sequence (DNA): TGTGCCTGGAGCGAGCCACTAGCGGGAGTGATCCACCTTGGGGAGACCCAGTACTTC. The chain couples TRBV30 to TRBJ2-5; 11 bases fit TRBD2. The V gene end was trimmed by 3 bases and the J gene end by 5 bases; junction bases not matched to a gene: 20. Looked up from germline, CDR1 is GTSNPN and CDR2 is SVGIG (reference sequence). The CDR3 runs 19 residues. The full variable domain, with the rest looked up from reference TRBV30 and TRBJ2-5, is SQTIHQWPATLVQPVGSPLSLECTVEGTSNPNLYWYRQAAGRGLQLLFYSVGIGQISSEVPQNLSASRPQDRQFILSSKKLLLSDSGFYLCAWSEPLAGVIHLGETQYFGPGTRLLVL.

There are a few counts of this clone. The chain carries TRBV19 and TRBJ1-1, with a weak D call TRBD1 (5 bases). The ends were cut back, 5 bases at V and 1 base at J, with 11 bases in the middle. This CDR3 region has 14 residues. Germline values: CDR1 LNHDA, CDR2 SQIVND (reference sequence). CDR3 amino acids: CASSLGGPNTEAFF. In nucleotides, the CDR3 is TGTGCCAGTAGTCTCGGGGGACCGAACACTGAAGCTTTCTTT. Full variable domain (outside the CDR3, taken from reference TRBV19 and TRBJ1-1): DGGITQSPKYLFRKEGQNVTLSCEQNLNHDAMYWYRQDPGQGLRLIYYSQIVNDFQKGDIAEGYSVSREKKESFPLTVTSAQKNPTAFYLCASSLGGPNTEAFFGQGTRLTVV.

The chain carries TRBV4-1 and TRBJ2-7; possibly TRBD2 for D (6 bases). This CDR3 spans 16 amino acids. The germline V gene has CDR1 MGHRA and CDR2 YSYEKL. V was pared by 3 bases and J by 3 bases, with 18 bases between. In DNA, the CDR3 is TGCGCCAGCAGCCAGCCAAAAACCGGGACTTTCTACGAGCAGTACTTC. As protein: CASSQPKTGTFYEQYF.

Concerning this clone itself: Different DNA sequences within this sample yield the same CDR3. The DNA for the CDR3 is TGTGCCAGCAACAAGGCCCGGGGTAGCTCCTACGAGCAGTACTTC. This encodes CASNKARGSSYEQYF. The rearrangement links TRBV11-2 to TRBJ2-7, with D possibly TRBD2 on 5 matching bases. Trimming removed 7 bases from V and 0 bases from J, with 16 bases in between. The CDR3 extends over 15 amino acids. From germline, CDR1 is SGHAT and CDR2 FQNNGV.

The V gene is TRBV10-3, the J gene TRBJ2-2; TRBD2 matches 9 bases. The ends lost 0 bases at V and 5 bases at J; junction bases unmatched: 1. The V gene's germline CDR1 is ENHRY and CDR2 SYGVKD. The CDR3 is 15 amino acids. CDR3 bases: TGTGCCATCAGTGAGTCTAGCGGGAGAACCGGGGAGCTGTTTTTT. The encoded protein is CAISESSGRTGELFF.

V is TRBV5-5 and J is TRBJ1-1; D remains ambiguous. The V gene's germline CDR1 is SGHKS and CDR2 YYEKEE (reference sequence). The germline V and J ends were trimmed by 2 bases and 1 base, with 9 bases remaining between them. This CDR3 region has 14 residues. As DNA, the CDR3 is TGTGCCAGCAGCTTCGGACGGGCGAACACTGAAGCTTTCTTT. Encoded protein: CASSFGRANTEAFF.

Points on this clone: The same CDR3 also results from other DNA sequences found in this sample. The CDR3 DNA sequence: TGTGCCAGCAGTTACTCTGCCGGGAGCTCCTACGAGCAGTACTTC. Its translation: CASSYSAGSSYEQYF. The chain uses TRBV6-5 and TRBJ2-7; D might be TRBD2 (6 bases). The germline V and J ends were trimmed by 0 bases and 0 bases, with 9 bases remaining between them. Germline values: CDR1 MNHEY, CDR2 SVGAGI. The CDR3 spans 15 residues.

This clone was recorded once. At the DNA level, this CDR3 is encoded by other sequences in the same sample as well. V gene TRBV27 combines with J gene TRBJ2-7; TRBD1 matches at 8 bases. V gave up 4 bases and J gave up 1 base; unmatched junction bases: 3. CDR1 and CDR2 from the germline V gene are MNHEY and SMNVEV (reference sequence). This CDR3 has 14 amino acids. In nucleotides, the CDR3 is TGTGCCAGCAGTTCCACAGGGGGATCCTACGAGCAGTACTTC. Its translation is CASSSTGGSYEQYF.

The rearrangement joins TRBV12-5 to TRBJ2-7; D is possibly TRBD1 (6 bases). The CDR3 covers 16 residues. Trimming stripped 5 bases from V and 3 bases from J, with 20 bases between. Germline loops: CDR1 LGHNT, CDR2 FRNRAP. Here the CDR3 reads CASGQRHGQPSYEQYF. The CDR3 coding sequence is TGTGCTAGTGGTCAACGCCACGGACAGCCAAGCTACGAGCAGTACTTC.

The J gene is TRBJ2-1, the V gene TRBV6-5; TRBD1 agrees at 9 bases. J lost 10 bases, V lost 7 bases, and 14 bases had no gene match. The germline V gene encodes CDR1 MNHEY and CDR2 SVGAGI. This CDR3 spans 15 amino acids. The CDR3 DNA reads TGTGCCAGCATATTACAAGGGACAGGGAAAGGAGAGCAGTTCTTC. Protein: CASILQGTGKGEQFF.

V gene TRBV27 combines with J gene TRBJ2-6, with a tentative D call TRBD2 (6 bases). Germline CDR1 and CDR2: MNHEY and SMNVEV (reference sequence). The V end lost 2 bases, the J end lost 0 bases, and 14 bases lay between the germline ends. The CDR3 extends over 18 amino acids. For the CDR3, the DNA is TGTGCCAGCAGTTTAGGGGTGGGACTTAGCTCTGGGGCCAACGTCCTGACTTTC. Protein: CASSLGVGLSSGANVLTF.

The gene calls are TRBV5-8 and TRBJ2-2, with D perhaps TRBD1 (6 bases). CDR3 length: 15 residues. Germline V gene sequence: CDR1 SGHTS, CDR2 YDEGEE. Trimming pared 4 bases from V and 4 bases from J, leaving 14 bases between. The CDR3 nucleotides are TGTGCCAGCAGCGGGGAAGGACAGATCACCGGGGAGCTGTTTTTT. Protein: CASSGEGQITGELFF.

The V call is TRBV7-2, the J call TRBJ1-1, with 11 bases lining up with TRBD1. CDR3 length: 16 residues. Germline V gene lookup returns CDR1 SGHTA and CDR2 FQGNSA. Trimming removed 4 bases from V and 0 bases from J; junction bases left unmatched: 4. The CDR3 sequence is CASSSRDRGLNTEAFF. The CDR3 DNA sequence: TGTGCCAGCAGCTCCCGGGACAGGGGGTTGAACACTGAAGCTTTCTTT.

The chain recombines TRBV7-6 with TRBJ2-7; D could derive from TRBD1 or TRBD2 (5 bases each). This CDR3 comprises 12 residues. Germline V gives CDR1 SGHVS, CDR2 FNYEAQ. V lost 5 bases to trimming and J lost 6 bases, with 11 bases between them. CDR3: CASSQGRREQYF. CDR3 sequence (DNA): TGTGCCAGCAGCCAGGGACGACGCGAGCAGTACTTC.

The table lists this clone with a count of one. The V gene is TRBV11-1, the J gene TRBJ2-3; 13 nucleotides agree with TRBD2. The germline CDR1 and CDR2 sequences are SGHAT and FQDESV (reference sequence). J lost 4 bases, V lost 5 bases, and 3 bases had no gene match. The CDR3 loop spans 15 amino acids. The chain's CDR3 is CASSPGLAGPDTQYF. CDR3 nucleotides: TGTGCCAGCAGCCCGGGACTAGCGGGACCAGATACGCAGTATTTT.

The chain joins TRBV5-1 to TRBJ1-1; the D is unclear. The CDR3 contains 16 residues. CDR1 SGHRS and CDR2 YFSETQ come from the germline V gene. V lost 4 bases and J lost 2, with 18 bases in between. The CDR3 DNA follows: TGCGCCAGCAGCGGCGGCTTGGGTCCGCTAAACACTGAAGCTTTCTTT. This codes for CASSGGLGPLNTEAFF.

The chain links TRBV27 to TRBJ1-2, with D unclear. Germline assignment: CDR1 MNHEY and CDR2 SMNVEV (reference sequence). The CDR3 covers 15 residues. V was cut by 3 bases and J by 4 bases, with 15 bases left in between. CDR3 residues: CASSFNSARIYGYTF. CDR3 DNA: TGTGCCAGCAGTTTCAACTCCGCAAGGATCTATGGCTACACCTTC.